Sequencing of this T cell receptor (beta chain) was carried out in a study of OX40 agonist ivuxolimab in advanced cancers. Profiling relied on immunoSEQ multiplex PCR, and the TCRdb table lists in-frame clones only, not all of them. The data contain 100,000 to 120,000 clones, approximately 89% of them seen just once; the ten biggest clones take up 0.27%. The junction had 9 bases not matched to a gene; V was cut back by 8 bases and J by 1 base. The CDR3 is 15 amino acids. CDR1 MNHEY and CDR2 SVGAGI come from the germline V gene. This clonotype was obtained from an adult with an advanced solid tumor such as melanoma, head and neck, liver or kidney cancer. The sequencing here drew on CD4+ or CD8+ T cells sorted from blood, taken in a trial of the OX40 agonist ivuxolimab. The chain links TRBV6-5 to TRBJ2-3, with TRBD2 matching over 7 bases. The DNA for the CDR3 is TGTGCCAGCTCCCTGGGGAGCGGGGGCACAGATACGCAGTATTTT. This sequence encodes CASSLGSGGTDTQYF.